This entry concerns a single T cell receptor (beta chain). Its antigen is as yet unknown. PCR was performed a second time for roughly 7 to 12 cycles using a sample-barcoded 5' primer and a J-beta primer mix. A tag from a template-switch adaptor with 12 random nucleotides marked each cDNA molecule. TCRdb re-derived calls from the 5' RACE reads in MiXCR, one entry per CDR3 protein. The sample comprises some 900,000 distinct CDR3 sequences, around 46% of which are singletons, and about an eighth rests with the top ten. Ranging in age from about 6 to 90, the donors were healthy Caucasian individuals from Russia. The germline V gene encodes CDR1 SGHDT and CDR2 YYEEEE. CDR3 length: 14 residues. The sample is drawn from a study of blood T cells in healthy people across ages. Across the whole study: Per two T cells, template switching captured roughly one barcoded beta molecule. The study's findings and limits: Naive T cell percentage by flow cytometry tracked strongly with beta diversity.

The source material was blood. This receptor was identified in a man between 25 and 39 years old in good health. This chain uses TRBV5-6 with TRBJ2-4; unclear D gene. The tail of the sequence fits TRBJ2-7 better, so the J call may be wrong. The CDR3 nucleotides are TGTGCCAGCAGCTTGGGGAGCCTGGACTACGAGCAGTACTTC. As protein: CASSLGSLDYEQYF.